Below are 22 T cell receptor beta chains sequenced from a single sample in a study of blood T cell repertoires in COVID-19. Only in-frame clones appear in the TCRdb table, and some are missing; sequencing was by immunoSEQ multiplex PCR. This sample has some 180,000 clones; under 80% occur once, and the top ten carry about 14%. Sequenced input: peripheral blood. These receptor sequences come from a man over 45 who had recovered from COVID-19.

This rearrangement joins TRBV2 to TRBJ2-4; 7 positions agree with TRBD2. J gave up 3 bases and V 1 base, and 9 bases lay outside the gene matches. The germline V gene encodes CDR1 SNHLY and CDR2 FYNNEI. The CDR3 spans 17 residues. The CDR3 reads CASSEEASGTGKNIQYF. The CDR3 DNA sequence: TGTGCCAGCAGTGAAGAGGCCAGCGGGACGGGCAAAAACATTCAGTACTTC.

The gene calls are TRBV7-6 and TRBJ1-2; 8 bases match TRBD1. Germline CDR1 SGHVS, CDR2 FNYEAQ. The CDR3 consists of 15 residues. The trim removed 5 bases at V and 3 bases at J, leaving 8 bases unmatched. CDR3 bases: TGTGCCAGCAGCCCCCAAACAGGGGGTGACTATGGCTACACCTTC. This gives the protein CASSPQTGGDYGYTF.

The chain employs TRBV5-1 and TRBJ2-1; D is possibly TRBD1 (5 bases). The CDR3 runs to 15 residues. V was cut by 0 bases and J by 7 bases, with 14 bases left in between. Germline values: CDR1 SGHRS, CDR2 YFSETQ. The chain's CDR3 is CASSLGGQGTNEQFF. Here the CDR3 DNA reads TGCGCCAGCAGCTTGGGGGGCCAAGGCACAAATGAGCAGTTCTTC.

This chain joins TRBV28 and TRBJ2-5; 9 nucleotides match TRBD2. Germline V lookup: CDR1 MDHEN, CDR2 SYDVKM. The CDR3 is made up of 15 amino acids. The CDR3 sequence is CSTLAGSMGQETQYF. The CDR3 bases are TGTTCGACGCTAGCGGGATCGATGGGCCAAGAGACCCAGTACTTC.

This chain connects TRBV28 to TRBJ1-3; D possibly corresponds to TRBD1 (6 bases). The germline V gene encodes CDR1 MDHEN and CDR2 SYDVKM. V lost 4 bases, J lost 1 base, and 17 bases lay in between. The CDR3 has 17 residues. The CDR3 nucleotides read TGTGCCAGCAGTTCGAGGCCCGGACAGTTGTCTGGAAACACCATATATTTT. Its translation: CASSSRPGQLSGNTIYF. Complete variable domain (other parts from reference TRBV28 and TRBJ1-3): DVKVTQSSRYLVKRTGEKVFLECVQDMDHENMFWYRQDPGLGLRLIYFSYDVKMKEKGDIPEGYSVSREKKERFSLILESASTNQTSMYLCASSSRPGQLSGNTIYFGEGSWLTVV.

The rearrangement links TRBV7-3 to TRBJ1-5; D unresolved. CDR1 SGHTA and CDR2 FQGTGA come from the germline V gene. Trimming took 5 bases from V and 0 from J, leaving 5 bases between them. The CDR3 runs to 13 residues. CDR3 in amino acids: CASSADSNQPQHF. CDR3 coding DNA: TGTGCCAGCAGCGCAGATAGCAATCAGCCCCAGCATTTT. The full variable domain, in which reference TRBV7-3 and TRBJ1-5 provide the parts outside the CDR3, is GAGVSQTPSNKVTEKGKYVELRCDPISGHTALYWYRQSLGQGPEFLIYFQGTGAADDSGLPNDRFFAVRPEGSVSTLKIQRTERGDSAVYLCASSADSNQPQHFGDGTRLSIL.

The chain joins TRBV30 to TRBJ1-5; no clear D. Germline V gene lookup returns CDR1 GTSNPN and CDR2 SVGIG (reference sequence). The CDR3 sequence is 17 residues long. Between the trimmed V and J ends, which lost 0 bases and 1 base, there was a span of 16 bases. The CDR3 spells CAWSVRKGPGSNQPQHF. The CDR3 DNA follows: TGTGCCTGGAGTGTACGTAAGGGTCCGGGGAGCAATCAGCCCCAGCATTTT.

The V and J genes are TRBV18 and TRBJ2-1, with 9 positions matching TRBD2. With V trimmed by 5 bases and J by 7 bases, 18 bases remained unmatched. This CDR3 is built from 18 residues. Germline values: CDR1 KGHSH, CDR2 LQKENI. CDR3 sequence (DNA): TGTGCCAGCTCAGCCACGTTGCGGCGGGAGGGCCTTGGGAATGAGCAGTTCTTC. Translated: CASSATLRREGLGNEQFF. Full variable domain (remainder filled in from reference TRBV18 and TRBJ2-1): NAGVMQNPRHLVRRRGQEARLRCSPMKGHSHVYWYRQLPEEGLKFMVYLQKENIIDESGMPKERFSAEFPKEGPSILRIQQVVRGDSAAYFCASSATLRREGLGNEQFFGPGTRLTVL.

The chain has TRBV27 and TRBJ2-7; 9 bases are shared with TRBD1. V was clipped by 5 bases and J by 2 bases; unmatched bases: 13. CDR1 is MNHEY and CDR2 is SMNVEV in the germline V gene (reference sequence). This CDR3 is built from 17 residues. Here the CDR3 DNA reads TGTGCCAGCAGTGTACATAACCGGGACAGGGTCACCTACGAGCAGTACTTC. It specifies CASSVHNRDRVTYEQYF.

This clone was observed a single time. The chain has TRBV5-4 and TRBJ1-1, with 7 bases lining up with TRBD1. The trim removed 3 bases at V and 1 base at J, leaving 6 bases unmatched. The germline V gene has CDR1 SGHNT and CDR2 YYREEE (reference sequence). The CDR3 sequence is 15 residues long. Here the CDR3 reads CASSWDSTTNTEAFF. DNA of the CDR3: TGTGCCAGCAGCTGGGACAGTACTACGAACACTGAAGCTTTCTTT.

CDR3 nucleotides: TGTGCCACCAGCAGAGAAGGGACTCGCGAAGAGACCCAGTACTTC. Its protein product is CATSREGTREETQYF. This chain links TRBV15 with TRBJ2-5; weak D call: TRBD2 (6 bases). V was cut by 0 bases and J by 3 bases, with 11 bases left in between. Germline CDR1 is LNHNV and CDR2 is YYDKDF (reference sequence). This CDR3 comprises 15 residues.

This chain links TRBV24-1 with TRBJ2-3, with 7 bases lining up with TRBD2. CDR3 size: 17 residues. V dropped 3 bases and J dropped 1; count of bases not matched to a gene: 9. Germline V gene lookup returns CDR1 KGHDR and CDR2 SFDVKD. DNA for the CDR3: TGTGCCACCAGTGATCCCCGAGCGGGATGGGGCACAGATACGCAGTATTTT. This gives the protein CATSDPRAGWGTDTQYF.

CDR3 in DNA: TGTGCCTGGAGCCGGACAGTCAATGAAAAACTGTTTTTT. Translating gives CAWSRTVNEKLFF. The rearrangement joins TRBV30 to TRBJ1-4; D possibly corresponds to TRBD1 (6 bases). The CDR3 loop spans 13 amino acids. V shed 3 bases and J shed 5 bases, with 10 bases lying between them. CDR1 is GTSNPN and CDR2 is SVGIG in the germline V gene (reference sequence).

V is TRBV12-3 or TRBV12-4 and J is TRBJ2-1; no clear D gene. This CDR3 contains 13 residues. Deletions cut 5 bases from V and 3 bases from J, with 8 bases between. The DNA of the CDR3 is TGTGCCAGCAGTCCCTCCAGCTACAATGAGCAGTTCTTC. Its protein is CASSPSSYNEQFF.

This clone appeared a few times. The chain employs TRBV5-4 and TRBJ1-2, with 8 nucleotides matching TRBD1. CDR1 and CDR2 (germline): SGHNT, YYREEE (reference sequence). The V segment lost 4 bases and the J segment 7 bases; nucleotides outside the gene matches: 9. This CDR3 spans 14 amino acids. CDR3 residues: CASSPGTGESGYTF. CDR3 coding DNA: TGTGCCAGCAGCCCCGGGACAGGAGAATCTGGCTACACCTTC. Filled out from reference TRBV5-4 and TRBJ1-2, the complete variable domain reads ETGVTQSPTHLIKTRGQQVTLRCSSQSGHNTVSWYQQALGQGPQFIFQYYREEENGRGNFPPRFSGLQFPNYSSELNVNALELDDSALYLCASSPGTGESGYTFGSGTRLTVV.

This clone occurred a few times. The chain joins TRBV29-1 to TRBJ2-1; 11 bases line up with TRBD1. CDR3 length: 13 residues. The V and J ends lost 6 bases and 9 bases, in that order; junction bases with no gene match: 7. Germline assignment: CDR1 SQVTM and CDR2 ANQGSEA. CDR3 in DNA: TGCAGCGTCCTAGGACAGGGGGCAGGTGAGCAGTTCTTC. Protein product: CSVLGQGAGEQFF.

This chain connects TRBV10-3 to TRBJ2-7; possible D gene TRBD1, 5 bases. Germline CDR1 ENHRY, CDR2 SYGVKD. V was shortened by 4 bases and J by 3 bases, with 10 bases between the two germline ends. This CDR3 is 13 amino acids long. The CDR3 region has the DNA TGTGCCATCAGTGGACAGCAGCGCTACGAGCAGTACTTC. Protein sequence: CAISGQQRYEQYF.

V and J are TRBV19 and TRBJ2-2; D is possibly TRBD2 (6 bases). Per the germline V gene, CDR1 is LNHDA and CDR2 is SQIVND (reference sequence). Trimming took off 7 bases at V and 4 bases at J, with 19 bases between the two ends. The CDR3 is 16 amino acids. CDR3 sequence: CASNWQMGGSTGELFF. DNA for the CDR3: TGTGCCAGTAATTGGCAAATGGGAGGTAGCACCGGGGAGCTGTTTTTT.

The rearrangement links TRBV10-1 to TRBJ1-1, with 7 bases that match TRBD1. Germline V CDR1 and CDR2: WNHNN, SYGVQD (reference sequence). V was pared by 6 bases and J by 4 bases, with 14 bases of the junction left unmatched. The CDR3 has 16 amino acids. The CDR3 protein is CASSHDRVRGLTEAFF. The CDR3 region has the DNA TGCGCCAGCAGCCACGACAGGGTAAGGGGCCTCACTGAAGCTTTCTTT.

V is TRBV3-1 (or the pseudogene TRBV3-2) and J is TRBJ1-2; D is possibly TRBD1 (5 bases). Germline values: CDR1 LGHDT, CDR2 YNNKEL (reference sequence). This CDR3 spans 13 amino acids. The V gene lost 2 bases and the J gene lost 5 bases, with 9 bases spanning the gap. CDR3 sequence (DNA): TGTGCCAGCAGCCAACATTCAGGGTATGGCTACACCTTC. It encodes CASSQHSGYGYTF.

The chain links TRBV6-5 to TRBJ2-1; 7 nucleotides align to TRBD2. From germline, CDR1 is MNHEY and CDR2 SVGAGI. The junction had 9 bases not matched to a gene; V was cut back by 5 bases and J by 5 bases. This CDR3 comprises 15 residues. The CDR3 is CASSRGGSTHNEQFF. The CDR3 DNA reads as TGTGCCAGCAGTCGGGGCGGGAGTACCCACAATGAGCAGTTCTTC.

This chain joins TRBV7-8 and TRBJ2-7, with TRBD2 as a possible D gene (5 bases). Germline loops: CDR1 SGHVS, CDR2 FQNEAQ. The CDR3 is made up of 15 amino acids. V lost 3 bases to trimming and J lost 5 bases, with 17 bases between them. The CDR3 sequence: CASSFGGRGINEQYF. CDR3 sequence (DNA): TGTGCCAGCAGCTTTGGCGGCCGGGGTATCAACGAGCAGTACTTC.